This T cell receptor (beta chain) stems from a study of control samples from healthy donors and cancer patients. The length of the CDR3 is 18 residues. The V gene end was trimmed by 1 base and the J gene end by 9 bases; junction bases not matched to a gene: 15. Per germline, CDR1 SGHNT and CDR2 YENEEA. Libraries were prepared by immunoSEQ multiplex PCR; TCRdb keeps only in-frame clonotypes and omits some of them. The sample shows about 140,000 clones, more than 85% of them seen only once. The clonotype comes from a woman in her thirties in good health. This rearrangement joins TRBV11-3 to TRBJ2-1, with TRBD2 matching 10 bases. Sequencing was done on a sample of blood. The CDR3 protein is CASSLVPSGSLRYSEQFF. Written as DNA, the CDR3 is TGTGCCAGCAGCTTAGTCCCTAGCGGGAGTTTAAGATATAGTGAGCAGTTCTTC.